The text below deals with one T cell receptor (beta chain). This record belongs to a study of TIL therapy for anti-PD-1-resistant metastatic lung cancer. The wider study: Median patient age was around 50, ranging roughly 38-75 years. Several tumors were EGFR-mutant and two were ALK-rearranged.

As for time point: pre-treatment sample, taken before nivolumab and TIL therapy. Stage 4 NSCLC adults joined between 2017 and 2020. Sequencing used immunoSEQ v3. The assay was immunoSEQ multiplex PCR, and TCRdb's table has in-frame clones only and misses some. Altogether about 44,000 clones are present, around three quarters being singletons, with the ten largest covering about 15%. Germline V gene data show CDR1 as SEHNR and CDR2 as FQNEAQ (reference sequence). V was shortened by 2 bases and J by 2 bases, with 10 bases between the two germline ends. The CDR3 is made up of 15 amino acids. J is TRBJ1-5 and V is TRBV7-9; D is possibly TRBD1 (5 bases). The sample in question was blood, obtained at baseline. This receptor was obtained from a man in his 70s with non-small cell lung cancer. The CDR3 coding sequence is TGTGCCAGCAGCTTACAGGGTAGTGGCAATCAGCCCCAGCATTTT. Protein sequence: CASSLQGSGNQPQHF.